The clone carrying this T cell receptor beta chain was seen only a few times. Its antigen is as yet unknown. In germline, CDR1 is SGHVS, CDR2 FQNEAQ. The germline V and J ends were trimmed by 9 bases and 0 bases, with 27 bases remaining between them. The CDR3 has 19 amino acids. The sample belongs to a study of T cell responses to AZD1222 COVID-19 vaccine. Study observations and caveats: Of the AZD1222 recipients, only six were seropositive at baseline. An increase in Spike-specific TCR breadth and depth was observed after two AZD1222 doses. Among the donors, most were white British and more were female, and clonal diversity was possibly underestimated.

Here immunoSEQ multiplex PCR was the method, and the copy in TCRdb shows in-frame clones only, minus some. This sample has some 120,000 clones; approximately 86% occur once, and the top ten carry about 10%. Sequencing was performed on peripheral blood, taken on day 0 of AZD1222 vaccination. The receptor was derived from an adult in good health. This chain uses TRBV7-8 with TRBJ1-5; D perhaps matches TRBD1 (5 bases). For the CDR3, the DNA is TGTGCCAGTTCGACCCGGGGAGGGGACTACCTTTATAGCAATCAGCCCCAGCATTTT. This translates into CASSTRGGDYLYSNQPQHF.